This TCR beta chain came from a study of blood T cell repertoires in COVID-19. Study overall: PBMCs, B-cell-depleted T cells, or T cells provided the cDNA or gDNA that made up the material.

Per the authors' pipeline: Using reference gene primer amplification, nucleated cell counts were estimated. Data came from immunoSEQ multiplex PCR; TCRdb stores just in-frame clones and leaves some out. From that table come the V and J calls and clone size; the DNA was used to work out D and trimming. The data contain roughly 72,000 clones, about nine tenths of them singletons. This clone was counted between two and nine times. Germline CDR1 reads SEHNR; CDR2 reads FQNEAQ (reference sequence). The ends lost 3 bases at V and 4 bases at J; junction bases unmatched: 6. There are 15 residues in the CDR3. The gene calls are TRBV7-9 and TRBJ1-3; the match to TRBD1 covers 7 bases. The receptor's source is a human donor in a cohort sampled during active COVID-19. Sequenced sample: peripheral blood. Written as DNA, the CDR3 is TGTGCCAGCAGCTTCCGGACAGGACAAGGAAACACCATATATTTT. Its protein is CASSFRTGQGNTIYF.